The entry below gives a single TCR beta chain sequence along with its context. This table comes from immunoSEQ multiplex PCR, and its TCRdb copy is limited to in-frame clones, with some not included. There are over a million clones in the sample; more than 60% occur only once, and about 1.5% lies in the top ten. Both subsets, CD45RA+ naive and CD45RA-negative memory, were split from the CD4+ cells. The data derive from a study of shared clonotypes between healthy human individuals. The V end was cut by 6 bases, the J end by 7 bases, with 7 bases between. CDR3 length equals 12 residues. CDR1 is LGHNT and CDR2 is FRNRAP in the germline V gene.

Sequencing used memory CD4+ T cells sorted from blood. The subset denotes: CD45RA-negative fraction. The chain links TRBV12-5 to TRBJ1-6, with unresolved D. This receptor was obtained from a man in his late teens or twenties in good health. In nucleotides, the CDR3 is TGTGCTAGTGGCCGGGAAAATTCACCCCTCCACTTT. It specifies CASGRENSPLHF.